These 31 T cell receptor beta chains share one sample of origin, sequenced in a study of neurological immune-mediated disorders. MiXCR, applied by TCRdb to the 5' RACE reads, yields one record per CDR3 protein. The profile shows about 50,000 distinct CDR3 sequences, over 9% of them singletons. The sample consisted of PBMCs. The receptors were gathered from a man between 65 and 85 years old with HTLV-1-associated myelopathy (HAM/TSP).

Ten or more counts support this clonotype. This sequence joins TRBV7-8 and TRBJ2-5; 8 positions agree with TRBD1. There are 14 residues in the CDR3. J was trimmed by 5 bases and V by 3 bases; bases with no gene match: 5. In germline, CDR1 is SGHVS, CDR2 FQNEAQ. This CDR3 is CASSLAGGAETQYF. The CDR3, as DNA: TGTGCCAGCAGCTTGGCAGGGGGCGCTGAGACCCAGTACTTC.

This clonotype was observed many times. In DNA form, the CDR3 reads TGTGCCAGCAGCCGAGCCCATGAGCAGTTCTTC. This encodes CASSRAHEQFF. V gene TRBV7-2 combines with J gene TRBJ2-1; no reliable D call. Germline CDR1 is SGHTA and CDR2 is FQGNSA. The CDR3 sequence is 11 residues long. V was pared by 5 bases and J by 8 bases, with 7 bases between.

This clonotype was observed a few times. This rearrangement joins TRBV18 to TRBJ1-1; possibly TRBD1 for D (5 bases). Germline assignment: CDR1 KGHSH and CDR2 LQKENI. There are 16 residues in the CDR3. The V end was cut by 0 bases, the J end by 5 bases, with 16 bases between. DNA for the CDR3: TGTGCCAGCTCACCACCCTCAAGATTTCGGGGGACTGAAGCTTTCTTT. Amino acid sequence: CASSPPSRFRGTEAFF.

The sample holds many counts of this clonotype. The chain links TRBV20-1 to TRBJ1-2; possible D gene TRBD1, 5 bases. V gave up 2 bases and J gave up 2 bases, with 6 bases separating them. The germline gives CDR1 DFQATT, CDR2 SNEGSKA (reference sequence). The length of the CDR3 is 12 residues. The CDR3 sequence is CSARRDNYGYTF. CDR3 in DNA: TGCAGTGCTAGAAGGGACAACTATGGCTACACCTTC.

This clonotype has at least ten counts. The CDR3 loop is CASSVTNSNTDTQYF. CDR3 in DNA: TGTGCCAGCAGCGTAACGAACTCCAACACAGATACGCAGTATTTT. The chain carries TRBV9 and TRBJ2-3, with no clear D. The germline V gene encodes CDR1 SGDLS and CDR2 YYNGEE. This CDR3 comprises 15 residues. Trimming pared 1 base from V and 2 bases from J, leaving 11 bases between.

There are many counts of this clonotype. The chain recombines TRBV2 with TRBJ2-7, with 11 bases fitting TRBD2. Germline lookup yields CDR1 SNHLY and CDR2 FYNNEI. V shed 5 bases, J shed 4 bases, and the junction held 7 bases outside the gene matches. The CDR3 has 15 residues. This CDR3 is CASSRTSGRLYEQYF. The CDR3 bases are TGTGCCAGCAGTCGCACTAGCGGGAGACTTTACGAGCAGTACTTC.

The sample holds many counts of this clonotype. CDR3 amino acids: CASSQDGQGFYEQYF. The CDR3, as DNA: TGCGCCAGCAGCCAAGATGGGCAGGGTTTTTACGAGCAGTACTTC. The chain employs TRBV4-1 and TRBJ2-7; weak D call: TRBD1 (5 bases). The CDR3 length is 15 residues. V lost 0 bases and J lost 4, with 13 bases in between. Germline values: CDR1 MGHRA, CDR2 YSYEKL.

This clonotype was found many times. This chain connects TRBV12-3 or TRBV12-4 to TRBJ2-4; 9 bases match TRBD2. Trimming cost V 8 bases and J 7 bases; bases outside gene matches: 9. The CDR3 totals 14 residues. CDR3: CASGTSGRTNIQYF. CDR3 sequence (DNA): TGTGCCAGCGGGACGAGCGGGAGGACGAACATTCAGTACTTC.

This clonotype was recorded many times. As DNA, the CDR3 is TGCGCCAGCAGCTTGGCCGGGTCCGGCGGGGAGCTGTTTTTT. It yields the protein CASSLAGSGGELFF. J is TRBJ2-2 and V is TRBV5-1; D ambiguous. Deletions cut 0 bases from V and 7 bases from J, with 10 bases between. The CDR3 extends over 14 amino acids. Germline CDR1 and CDR2: SGHRS and YFSETQ. Drawing the rest from reference TRBV5-1 and TRBJ2-2, the complete variable domain is KAGVTQTPRYLIKTRGQQVTLSCSPISGHRSVSWYQQTPGQGLQFLFEYFSETQRNKGNFPGRFSGRQFSNSRSEMNVSTLELGDSALYLCASSLAGSGGELFFGEGSRLTVL.

This clonotype showed up many times. V usage is TRBV4-3 and J usage is TRBJ2-1, with TRBD2 identical over 8 bases. Germline V CDR1 and CDR2: LGHNA, YSLEER. The ends lost 0 bases at V and 3 bases at J; junction bases unmatched: 7. The CDR3 loop spans 17 amino acids. CDR3 DNA: TGCGCCAGCAGCCAAGAAGTCCCGGGGGGGGGCTACAATGAGCAGTTCTTC. It codes for CASSQEVPGGGYNEQFF.

This clonotype was counted at least ten times. The chain links TRBV20-1 to TRBJ2-7; D might be TRBD1 or TRBD2, each matching 5 bases. Germline CDR1 is DFQATT and CDR2 is SNEGSKA (reference sequence). The CDR3 has 12 amino acids. Trimming left V 3 bases short and J 4 bases short, with 10 bases between. CDR3 sequence reads: CSARPREYEQYF. DNA for the CDR3: TGCAGTGCTAGGCCCAGGGAGTACGAGCAGTACTTC.

This clonotype was counted at least ten times. The V and J genes are TRBV5-1 and TRBJ2-1, with D possibly called TRBD1 or TRBD2 (5 bases each). The CDR3 runs to 16 residues. V was pared by 1 base and J by 7 bases, with 18 bases between. CDR1 SGHRS and CDR2 YFSETQ come from the germline V gene. CDR3 loop: CASSLLGLSRGNEQFF. CDR3 in DNA: TGCGCCAGCAGCTTGTTAGGGCTATCGAGGGGTAATGAGCAGTTCTTC.

This chain joins TRBV7-2 and TRBJ2-4, with a possible D match to TRBD1 (6 bases). The CDR3 spans 19 residues. Germline CDR1 and CDR2: SGHTA and FQGNSA. V gave up 1 base and J gave up 0 bases, with 19 bases separating them. The CDR3 loop reads CASSLDKEGVGLAKNIQYF. CDR3 in DNA: TGTGCCAGCAGCTTAGACAAAGAGGGGGTAGGGTTAGCCAAAAACATTCAGTACTTC. Supplemented by reference TRBV7-2 and TRBJ2-4, the full variable domain reads GAGVSQSPSNKVTEKGKDVELRCDPISGHTALYWYRQSLGQGLEFLIYFQGNSAPDKSGLPSDRFSAERTGGSVSTLTIQRTQQEDSAVYLCASSLDKEGVGLAKNIQYFGAGTRLSVL.

This clonotype has ten or more counts. The CDR3 loop is CASSSPHYGNTIYF. DNA for the CDR3: TGTGCCAGCAGCTCCCCCCACTATGGAAACACCATATATTTT. The chain has TRBV5-6 and TRBJ1-3; D is ambiguous. The V and J ends lost 3 bases and 3 bases respectively, with 10 bases between them. Germline V gives CDR1 SGHDT, CDR2 YYEEEE. The CDR3 is made up of 14 amino acids. The entire variable domain, with the rest obtained from reference TRBV5-6 and TRBJ1-3, is as follows: DAGVTQSPTHLIKTRGQQVTLRCSPKSGHDTVSWYQQALGQGPQFIFQYYEEEERQRGNFPDRFSGHQFPNYSSELNVNALLLGDSALYLCASSSPHYGNTIYFGEGSWLTVV.

This clonotype was counted at least ten times. V gene TRBV5-1 combines with J gene TRBJ2-2; 8 nucleotides line up with TRBD2. The CDR3 spans 14 residues. J lost 8 bases, V lost 5 bases, and 8 bases had no gene match. Germline CDR1 and CDR2: SGHRS and YFSETQ. The CDR3 coding sequence is TGCGCCAGCAGTAAGCGGGAGATATCTGGGGAGCTGTTTTTT. This gives the protein CASSKREISGELFF.

This clonotype was detected only a few times. This may be a read error: a much more frequent sequence differs by one nucleotide. J is TRBJ2-4 and V is TRBV13; no definite D call. The germline gives CDR1 PRHDT, CDR2 FYEKMQ (reference sequence). Trimming stripped 0 bases from V and 13 bases from J, with 10 bases between. The length of the CDR3 is 12 residues. The CDR3 loop reads CASSLGNLGQYF. The CDR3 nucleotides are TGTGCCAGCAGCTTAGGGAACTTGGGGCAGTACTTC.

This clonotype was recorded at least ten times. The rearrangement joins TRBV6-2 or TRBV6-3 to TRBJ2-2; 13 bases fit TRBD2. The trim removed 5 bases at V and 6 bases at J, leaving 3 bases unmatched. The germline CDR1 and CDR2 sequences are MNHEY and SVGEGT. The CDR3 length is 15 residues. The CDR3 nucleotides are TGTGCCAGCAGTATGACTAGCGGGAGGTCCGGGGAGCTGTTTTTT. Its translation: CASSMTSGRSGELFF.

This clonotype was seen at least ten times. The chain recombines TRBV6-2 or TRBV6-3 with TRBJ2-7; D gene unclear. The CDR3 loop spans 13 amino acids. Germline V lookup: CDR1 MNHEY, CDR2 SVGEGT. V was pared by 5 bases and J by 3 bases, with 11 bases between. The CDR3 nucleotides are TGTGCCAGCAGTACGGGCCCCCACTACGAGCAGTACTTC. Encoded protein: CASSTGPHYEQYF.

This clonotype has a count of ten or more. The rearrangement links TRBV20-1 to TRBJ2-3, with D perhaps TRBD2 (5 bases). Trimming stripped 0 bases from V and 4 bases from J, with 11 bases between. Germline loops: CDR1 DFQATT, CDR2 SNEGSKA (reference sequence). The CDR3 sequence is 14 residues long. The CDR3 sequence is CSARERVLADTQYF. The CDR3 bases are TGCAGTGCTAGAGAGCGGGTTTTGGCAGATACGCAGTATTTT.

To note about this clonotype: This clone may be a read error of a much larger clone one base away. The CDR3 loop is CASSGHGGEQFF. The CDR3 DNA is TGTGCCAGCAGTGGTCACGGGGGTGAGCAGTTCTTC. The rearrangement joins TRBV6-1 to TRBJ2-1; possible D gene TRBD2, 6 bases. V dropped 4 bases and J dropped 9 bases, with 10 bases sitting between them. This CDR3 comprises 12 residues. CDR1 is MNHNS, CDR2 SASEGT, per germline.

In its sample, this clonotype was seen many times. The J gene is TRBJ2-1, the V gene TRBV20-1, with D tentatively TRBD2 (6 bases). CDR3 length equals 14 residues. Germline lookup yields CDR1 DFQATT and CDR2 SNEGSKA (reference sequence). Trimming shortened V by 5 bases and J by 6 bases, and 17 bases separated the two germline ends. The chain's CDR3 is CSAVRDGGINEQFF. The CDR3 coding sequence is TGCAGTGCTGTAAGGGACGGCGGGATCAATGAGCAGTTCTTC.

Many counts were recorded for this clonotype. The V and J genes are TRBV20-1 and TRBJ1-2, with TRBD1 identical over 10 bases. V lost 4 bases, J lost 3 bases, and 5 bases stayed unmatched. This CDR3 spans 14 amino acids. Germline CDR1 reads DFQATT; CDR2 reads SNEGSKA (reference sequence). The CDR3 loop reads CSAKTGTGDYGYTF. CDR3 DNA: TGCAGTGCTAAGACAGGGACAGGGGACTATGGCTACACCTTC.

This clonotype was recorded many times. This chain uses TRBV7-2 with TRBJ2-5; TRBD2 matches at 7 bases. Germline CDR1 reads SGHTA; CDR2 reads FQGNSA. CDR3 size: 15 residues. The trim removed 4 bases at V and 4 bases at J, leaving 9 bases unmatched. The CDR3 nucleotides read TGTGCCAGCAGCTCCGTAGCGGGCAAGATAGAGACCCAGTACTTC. Residues: CASSSVAGKIETQYF.

Many counts were recorded for this clonotype. This chain uses TRBV4-3 with TRBJ2-7; either TRBD1 or TRBD2 may supply D (5 bases each). Trimming removed 1 base from V and 4 bases from J, with 14 bases in between. The CDR3 extends over 15 amino acids. Per germline, CDR1 LGHNA and CDR2 YSLEER. DNA of the CDR3: TGCGCCAGCAGCCAAGGATACGGGACCTCGTACGAGCAGTACTTC. Translation gives CASSQGYGTSYEQYF.

Ten or more counts support this clonotype. This chain connects TRBV27 to TRBJ2-7; 7 bases agree with TRBD1. Germline V CDR1 and CDR2: MNHEY, SMNVEV (reference sequence). V dropped 6 bases and J dropped 5; count of bases not matched to a gene: 10. CDR3 length: 14 amino acids. As DNA, the CDR3 is TGTGCCAGCAGACCCCTGACAGGGCAGGACGAGCAGTACTTC. It codes for CASRPLTGQDEQYF.

This clonotype was found many times. The CDR3 DNA is TGTGCCAGCAGCTTAGCGGCGGGAGGTACTCCCTACGAGCAGTACTTC. This sequence encodes CASSLAAGGTPYEQYF. The chain joins TRBV7-2 to TRBJ2-7; 8 nucleotides match TRBD2. V trimming: 0 bases; J trimming: 2 bases; junction bases outside the gene matches: 6. CDR3 size: 16 residues. The germline V gene encodes CDR1 SGHTA and CDR2 FQGNSA.

This clonotype was seen many times. DNA of the CDR3: TGTGCCAGCAGCTTAAGGACTGACACTGAAGCTTTCTTT. Residues: CASSLRTDTEAFF. V gene TRBV7-2 combines with J gene TRBJ1-1; no clear D. Germline-derived CDR1 and CDR2 are SGHTA and FQGNSA. Trimming shortened V by 2 bases and J by 3 bases, and 7 bases separated the two germline ends. This CDR3 is built from 13 residues.

This clonotype was seen repeatedly, ten times or more. The genes are TRBV7-8 and TRBJ2-1; 13 bases are shared with TRBD2. The CDR3 runs 18 residues. The ends lost 0 bases at V and 4 bases at J; junction bases unmatched: 6. CDR1 SGHVS and CDR2 FQNEAQ come from the germline V gene. The CDR3 here is CASSLASGLAGAYNEQFF. CDR3 coding DNA: TGTGCCAGCAGCTTAGCATCCGGACTAGCGGGGGCTTACAATGAGCAGTTCTTC.

Regarding this clonotype: Possible read error: a much larger clone is one base away. The J gene is TRBJ2-1, the V gene TRBV6-6; 8 bases fit TRBD2. The germline V gene has CDR1 MNHNY and CDR2 SVGAGI (reference sequence). CDR3 length: 18 residues. With V trimmed by 2 bases and J by 10 bases, 19 bases remained unmatched. The chain's CDR3 is CASSYPLSGGRNTYEQFF. Here the CDR3 DNA reads TGTGCCAGCAGTTACCCCCTTTCTGGCGGGAGGAACACCTACGAGCAGTTCTTC.

The chain joins TRBV5-1 to TRBJ2-1; D might be TRBD1 or TRBD2, each matching 5 bases. Germline V lookup: CDR1 SGHRS, CDR2 YFSETQ. CDR3 length: 14 residues. The germline V and J ends were trimmed by 7 bases and 6 bases, with 17 bases remaining between them. The chain's CDR3 is CASFRDQPLNEQFF. The CDR3 DNA is TGCGCCAGCTTTCGGGACCAACCACTCAATGAGCAGTTCTTC.

The CDR3 reads CASSYETGLQQYF. In nucleotides, the CDR3 is TGTGCCAGCAGTTACGAGACAGGGCTTCAGCAGTACTTC. This chain connects TRBV12-3 or TRBV12-4 to TRBJ2-7, with 7 bases that match TRBD1. The CDR3 is made up of 13 amino acids. After removal of 4 bases from V and 8 bases from J, the junction contained 8 bases not matched to a gene.